The text below deals with one T cell receptor (beta chain). This CDR3 is 15 amino acids long. CDR1 SGHTA and CDR2 FQGNSA come from the germline V gene. V lost 6 bases and J lost 7; bases outside the gene matches: 8. This specimen comes from a study of shared clonotypes between healthy human individuals. Study context: CD4 naive and CD4 memory each took three plates per donor, while CD8 naive took two and CD8 memory one.

Researchers ran the assay at a deep level. Here immunoSEQ multiplex PCR was the method, and the copy in TCRdb shows in-frame clones only, minus some. The repertoire consists of about 2.4 million clones, with 93% occurring once and the leading ten covering approximately 0.37%. Sequencing input: naive CD4+ T cells from PBMCs. The subset denotes: CD45RA+ positively selected. This receptor was identified in a man younger than 35 in good health. Some clones in this sample may be carry-over from other donors' samples. The chain combines TRBV7-2 with TRBJ2-2, with 10 bases that match TRBD2. The CDR3 region is CASRPAGGLVGELFF. In nucleotides, the CDR3 is TGTGCCAGCAGACCAGCGGGAGGGTTGGTCGGGGAGCTGTTTTTT. Variable domain in full (rest from reference TRBV7-2 and TRBJ2-2): GAGVSQSPSNKVTEKGKDVELRCDPISGHTALYWYRQSLGQGLEFLIYFQGNSAPDKSGLPSDRFSAERTGGSVSTLTIQRTQQEDSAVYLCASRPAGGLVGELFFGEGSRLTVL.